The 13 T cell receptor beta chains given below trace back to one sample, sequenced in a study of cytomegalovirus exposure and HLA in healthy donors. This PCR relied on a set of 60 Vbeta primers and 13 Jbeta primers. Method: immunoSEQ multiplex PCR; TCRdb's copy keeps in-frame clones and lacks some. The profile shows around 220,000 clones, 70% to 80% of them singletons. Sequences were obtained from PBMCs. The receptors were sampled from a woman in her thirties in good health and CMV-seronegative.

This chain connects TRBV6-1 to TRBJ2-2, with 7 bases identical to TRBD2. The CDR3 is 14 residues long. CDR1 and CDR2 from the germline V gene are MNHNS and SASEGT. V shed 6 bases and J 3 bases; nucleotides not matched to a gene: 4. The DNA for the CDR3 is TGTGCCAGCAGCCCTAGCGGCTACACCGGGGAGCTGTTTTTT. Translation gives CASSPSGYTGELFF.

The chain recombines TRBV19 with TRBJ2-7; TRBD2 is a possible D gene (5 bases). The V end was cut by 3 bases, the J end by 1 base, with 10 bases between. Germline values: CDR1 LNHDA, CDR2 SQIVND (reference sequence). The CDR3 runs 14 residues. DNA for the CDR3: TGTGCCAGTAGTATCCGAGGGAAGTCCTACGAGCAGTACTTC. Translated: CASSIRGKSYEQYF.

This clone came up once. The DNA for the CDR3 is TGCGCCAGCAGCCATTTAGCGGTGACACTTAACACCGGGGAGCTGTTTTTT. Its protein is CASSHLAVTLNTGELFF. The chain recombines TRBV4-1 with TRBJ2-2; weak D call: TRBD2 (6 bases). V dropped 3 bases and J dropped 2 bases, with 16 bases sitting between them. Germline loops: CDR1 MGHRA, CDR2 YSYEKL. The CDR3 has 17 residues.

This clone was recorded only once. The V call is TRBV18, the J call TRBJ1-1; 11 bases are shared with TRBD1. The CDR3 sequence is 15 residues long. Germline V gene lookup returns CDR1 KGHSH and CDR2 LQKENI. The trim removed 6 bases at V and 7 bases at J, leaving 10 bases unmatched. CDR3 nucleotide sequence: TGTGCCAGCTCGGACGGACAGGGGGCATCCGGTGAAGCTTTCTTT. Translation: CASSDGQGASGEAFF.

In this sample, this clone turned up a few times. This sequence joins TRBV5-5 and TRBJ1-1; tentatively, D is TRBD1 (5 bases). The CDR3 contains 15 residues. Germline CDR1 reads SGHKS; CDR2 reads YYEKEE (reference sequence). Trimming took 1 base from V and 3 from J, leaving 13 bases between them. In DNA, the CDR3 is TGTGCCAGCAGCTTGTTAGACAGCTTGGACACTGAAGCTTTCTTT. Residues: CASSLLDSLDTEAFF.

The chain uses TRBV9 and TRBJ2-1; 9 nucleotides line up with TRBD2. CDR1 and CDR2 from the germline V gene are SGDLS and YYNGEE. This CDR3 is built from 17 residues. Losses at the gene ends were 4 bases for V and 3 bases for J; bases not matched to a gene: 11. In DNA form, the CDR3 reads TGTGCCAGCAGCCCCAACCCAGCGGGAGGCCTCTACAATGAGCAGTTCTTC. Translation: CASSPNPAGGLYNEQFF.

Turning to this clone: Other DNA variants within this sample encode the same CDR3. The chain is built from TRBV18 and TRBJ1-2; 7 positions agree with TRBD1. Germline V gene sequence: CDR1 KGHSH, CDR2 LQKENI. This CDR3 region has 13 residues. The V gene end was trimmed by 3 bases and the J gene end by 6 bases; junction bases not matched to a gene: 4. For the CDR3, the DNA is TGTGCCAGCTCACCTGGACAGGTACATGGCTACACCTTC. Its protein is CASSPGQVHGYTF.

This clone was picked up a small number of times. At one boundary the junction diverges from the germline segment, which might be a read error. The chain recombines TRBV5-8 with TRBJ1-2, with D unresolved. Germline values: CDR1 SGHTS, CDR2 YDEGEE. The CDR3 totals 12 residues. Written as DNA, the CDR3 is TGTGCCAGCAGCTTGGTTGCGGCAGCCCCCTCATTC. Amino acids: CASSLVAAAPSF.

The chain couples TRBV30 to TRBJ2-1; TRBD1 might be the D (6 bases). V was shortened by 3 bases and J by 8 bases, with 17 bases between the two germline ends. The CDR3 contains 14 residues. Germline V gives CDR1 GTSNPN, CDR2 SVGIG (reference sequence). CDR3 sequence: CAWRGGPLVDEQFF. The CDR3 coding sequence is TGTGCCTGGAGAGGGGGACCTCTAGTCGATGAGCAGTTCTTC.

The genes are TRBV10-3 and TRBJ1-6; tentative D call: TRBD1 (5 bases). The V gene's germline CDR1 is ENHRY and CDR2 SYGVKD. The CDR3 totals 18 residues. With 0 bases removed from V and 7 bases from J, the gap between germline ends came to 19 bases. As DNA, the CDR3 is TGTGCCATCAGTGAGTCGAGGAACTGGGGCGCGGAAAATTCACCCCTCCACTTT. Translation gives CAISESRNWGAENSPLHF.

The chain has TRBV5-5 and TRBJ1-1; D is unresolved. In germline, CDR1 is SGHKS, CDR2 YYEKEE (reference sequence). The ends were cut back, 2 bases at V and 5 bases at J, with 10 bases in the middle. CDR3 length: 13 amino acids. CDR3 nucleotides: TGTGCCAGCAGCTTATCCGCGATTACTGAAGCTTTCTTT. This codes for CASSLSAITEAFF.

The chain is built from TRBV2 and TRBJ1-2; 12 positions match TRBD1. Unmatched junction bases numbered 12, after V lost 10 bases and J lost 3 bases. From germline, CDR1 is SNHLY and CDR2 FYNNEI. This CDR3 spans 16 amino acids. CDR3 DNA sequence: TGTGCCACCGTCCGGGACAGGGGGCCAGATGACTATGGCTACACCTTC. This sequence encodes CATVRDRGPDDYGYTF. The full variable domain, completed using reference TRBV2 and TRBJ1-2, is EPEVTQTPSHQVTQMGQEVILRCVPISNHLYFYWYRQILGQKVEFLVSFYNNEISEKSEIFDDQFSVERPDGSNFTLKIRSTKLEDSAMYFCATVRDRGPDDYGYTFGSGTRLTVV.

CDR3 sequence (DNA): TGTGCCAGCAGGGAATACACGGACAAAGCTTTCTTT. It specifies CASREYTDKAFF. The chain employs TRBV6-1 and TRBJ1-1; D is perhaps TRBD1 (5 bases). V was shortened by 6 bases and J by 9 bases, with 14 bases between the two germline ends. Germline assignment: CDR1 MNHNS and CDR2 SASEGT. CDR3 length equals 12 residues.